Included here is one TCR beta chain sequence, with context. Its antigen remains unidentified. Trimming cost V 6 bases and J 7 bases, with 4 bases left between them. The germline V gene has CDR1 ENHRY and CDR2 SYGVKD. This CDR3 comprises 10 residues. cDNA libraries for TCR alpha and TCR beta, carrying sample barcodes and UMIs, came from 5'RACE with constant-segment primers. TCRdb re-called the 5' RACE reads with MiXCR, one entry per CDR3 protein. The sample holds approximately 150,000 distinct CDR3 sequences, about 15% seen once. The data were taken from a study of T-cell memory formation after mild COVID-19. Findings and caveats of the study: Contracting CD4+ clones sat mainly in CM and EM; CD8+ in EMRA. Pre-infection memory carried some responding clones, suggesting that cross-reactive memory joined.

The J gene is TRBJ2-1, the V gene TRBV10-3, with D hard to call. Source material: PBMCs or a T cell subset sorted from them (not recorded which). The TCR comes from an adult woman who had mild COVID-19 (a few samples of this study predate the infection). Cell type and time point are not known. CDR3 in amino acids: CAIRGNEQFF. CDR3 nucleotide sequence: TGTGCCATCAGGGGTAATGAGCAGTTCTTC.